This TCR beta chain came from a study of vaccination effects on CD4 cells after COVID-19. At the level of the study: All study participants received two doses of BNT162b2 or mRNA-1273 vaccine. A couple of convalescent donors provided samples 16 days and one week before vaccination. Study-wide results and caveats: Clones arising from infection and from vaccination showed marked clonal contraction late after vaccination.

Germline V CDR1 and CDR2: ENHRY, SYGVKD. The V gene end was trimmed by 2 bases and the J gene end by 8 bases; junction bases not matched to a gene: 9. The CDR3 runs to 15 residues. Viral peptide pools were used in the ViraFEST assay to expand antigen-specific CD4+ T cells, and sequencing came afterward. At the end of over 8 days of culture, CD4+ T cells were isolated. It was between March and December 2020 that the person had a SARS-CoV-2 infection confirmed by PCR. Clones were sequenced by immunoSEQ multiplex PCR, and TCRdb holds only the in-frame ones, with some missing. The table lists 40,000 or so clones, around 75% of them singletons, with just under 30% in the top ten. This clone has only a few counts. Its antigen is still unknown.

The rearrangement joins TRBV10-3 to TRBJ1-2; 9 bases agree with TRBD1. The TCR sequence derives from a human donor who had a prior SARS-CoV-2 infection. The sample here was CD4+ T cells from PBMCs cultured with a peptide pool, taken before COVID-19 vaccination. CDR3 DNA: TGTGCCATCAGTGAGAACCGACAGGGGGATAGGGGCTACACCTTC. The encoded protein is CAISENRQGDRGYTF.